These T cell receptor beta chains were read from a single sample in a study of blood T cell repertoires in COVID-19. Sequenced by immunoSEQ multiplex PCR; TCRdb stores in-frame clones only, minus some. The data hold 250,000 to 300,000 clones, with approximately 91% observed a single time. Input material: PBMCs or T cells enriched from blood (not recorded which). The receptors come from a woman between 40 and 55 years old with acute COVID-19. Each CDR3 is given with its conserved first and last residue. D genes are given only for firm matches. Size values are once, few and many counts, or a class for expanded clones, and some rows have none.

clone_size,j_call,d_call,v_call,cdr3_nt,cdr3_aa
once,TRBJ2-6,TRBD1,TRBV5-1,TGCGCCAGCAGCCGACAGGGATCCCTATTTAGAGGGGCCAACGTCCTGACTTTC,CASSRQGSLFRGANVLTF
NA,TRBJ1-3,NA,TRBV6-1,TGTGCCAGCAGTGAGTATAGCATGTACCGCGGAAACACCATATATTTT,CASSEYSMYRGNTIYF
NA,TRBJ1-2,NA,TRBV7-9,TGTGCCAGCAGCTTAACGGCCCGGACGGGGGGCTACACCTTC,CASSLTARTGGYTF
once,TRBJ1-5,NA,TRBV7-8,TGTGCCAGCAGCTTAGCTCTCTCCGCAGGGCAGCCCCAGCATTTT,CASSLALSAGQPQHF
NA,TRBJ1-2,NA,TRBV7-6,TGTGCCAGCAGCCCCCACCCGGGTGGGTCGTATGGCTACACCTTC,CASSPHPGGSYGYTF
NA,TRBJ1-5,NA,TRBV18,TGTGCCAGCTCACTTAATAGCGGCAGCAATCAGCCCCAGCATTTT,CASSLNSGSNQPQHF
NA,TRBJ1-1,NA,TRBV29-1,TGCAGCGTCGTGCGGGCTGCGAACACTGAAGCTTTCTTT,CSVVRAANTEAFF
NA,TRBJ2-2,TRBD2,TRBV3-1/TRBV3-2,TGTGCCAGCAGCGTAACTAGCGGGGGGGCTCGGGCCGGGGAGCTGTTTTTT,CASSVTSGGARAGELFF
NA,TRBJ2-3,NA,TRBV6-5,TGTGCCAGCAGTTATCGGGGAATCACAGATACGCAGTATTTT,CASSYRGITDTQYF
NA,TRBJ1-1,NA,TRBV19,TGTGCCAGTAGTATGAGTTACCGTTTTACTTCCGAAGCTTTCTTT,CASSMSYRFTSEAFF
once,TRBJ1-1,NA,TRBV4-1,TGCGCCAGCAGCCTCTTGGGCGGGGAAGCTTTCTTT,CASSLLGGEAFF
NA,TRBJ2-1,NA,TRBV11-2,TGTGCCAGCAGCTTAGCCGTGCGGGAGCAGGGGAATGAGCAGTTCTTC,CASSLAVREQGNEQFF
NA,TRBJ1-1,NA,TRBV20-1,TGCAGTGCTAATGACAGGATGAACACTGAAGCTTTCTTT,CSANDRMNTEAFF
NA,TRBJ2-1,TRBD2,TRBV4-1,TGCGCCAGCAGCCAAGGGTTAGCGGGAGCCTACAATGAGCAGTTCTTC,CASSQGLAGAYNEQFF
NA,TRBJ1-5,NA,TRBV5-4,TGTGCCAGCAGCTTGCCGAATCAGCCCCAGCATTTT,CASSLPNQPQHF
NA,TRBJ2-1,TRBD2,TRBV7-3,TGTGCCAGCAGCTTAGGCGCGGGGGGCTACAATGAGCAGTTCTTC,CASSLGAGGYNEQFF
NA,TRBJ2-5,NA,TRBV19,TGTGCCAGTAGTATAGACGCGGGGGAGACCCAGTACTTC,CASSIDAGETQYF
NA,TRBJ2-2,NA,TRBV7-9,TGTGCCAGCAGCTTCCCCGACAGGTCTTCGAACACCGGGGAGCTGTTTTTT,CASSFPDRSSNTGELFF
NA,TRBJ1-4,NA,TRBV6-5,TGTGCCAGCAGGTCGGGGGGGTTGGGTGAAAAACTGTTTTTT,CASRSGGLGEKLFF
NA,TRBJ1-2,NA,TRBV2,TGTGCCAGCAGTGGTCTATACGGCTACACCTTC,CASSGLYGYTF
NA,TRBJ2-7,TRBD1,TRBV6-5,TGTGCCAGCAGTCTCGACAGGGGGCTAGCCGAGCAGTACTTC,CASSLDRGLAEQYF
few,TRBJ1-1,NA,TRBV12-3/TRBV12-4,TGTGCCAGCAGTTTGGGAGGGAGGACTGAAGCTTTCTTT,CASSLGGRTEAFF
NA,TRBJ2-1,TRBD1,TRBV9,TGTGCCAGCAGCCTTACGACAGGGGGCAATGAGCAGTTCTTC,CASSLTTGGNEQFF